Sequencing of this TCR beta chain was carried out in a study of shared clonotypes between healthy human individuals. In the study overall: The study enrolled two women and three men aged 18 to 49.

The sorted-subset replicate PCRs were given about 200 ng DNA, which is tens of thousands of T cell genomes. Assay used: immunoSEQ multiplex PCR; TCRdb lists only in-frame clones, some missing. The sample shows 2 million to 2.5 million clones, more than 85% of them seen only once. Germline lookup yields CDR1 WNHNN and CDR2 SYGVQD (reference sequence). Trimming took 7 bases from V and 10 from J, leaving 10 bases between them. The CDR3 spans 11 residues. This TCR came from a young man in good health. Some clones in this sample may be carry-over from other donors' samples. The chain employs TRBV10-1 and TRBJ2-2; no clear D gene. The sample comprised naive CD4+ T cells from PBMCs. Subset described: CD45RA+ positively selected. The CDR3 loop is CASTPGEELFF. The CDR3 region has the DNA TGCGCCAGCACGCCTGGCGAGGAGCTGTTTTTT.